This TCR beta chain stems from a study of T-cell memory formation after mild COVID-19. At the level of the study: Across donors, TCR clusters were largely donor specific.

V gave up 6 bases and J gave up 2 bases, with 13 bases separating them. Germline V gene lookup returns CDR1 SNHLY and CDR2 FYNNEI. The CDR3 is 14 residues long. Concerning this clonotype itself: The antigen is undetermined.

Findings and limits, study-wide: The CD4+ clones that contracted clustered mainly within CM and EM, and the CD8+ clones concentrated in EMRA.

Barcoded TCR alpha and TCR beta cDNA libraries with UMIs came from 5'RACE using constant-segment primers. TCRdb ran MiXCR on the 5' RACE reads and lists one entry per CDR3 protein. The sample consists of about 180,000 distinct CDR3 sequences, around a sixth of them appearing once. The V and J genes are TRBV2 and TRBJ2-5; D possibly corresponds to TRBD1 (6 bases). Sequencing input: PBMCs or a T cell subset sorted from them (not recorded which). The sequence was obtained from a man younger than 30 who had mild COVID-19 (a few samples of this study predate the infection). Cell type and time point are not known. This chain's CDR3 is CASRLGTSQETQYF. For the CDR3, the DNA is TGTGCCAGCAGGCTTGGGACATCTCAAGAGACCCAGTACTTC.